This TCR beta chain is drawn from a study of cytomegalovirus exposure and HLA in healthy donors. In the PCR, 60 Vbeta and 13 Jbeta primers were used. Sequencing was performed with immunoSEQ multiplex PCR; in TCRdb, only in-frame clones are kept and a portion is missing. This table holds 150,000 to 200,000 clones, over 75% found once. Looked up from germline, CDR1 is SEHNR and CDR2 is FQNEAQ (reference sequence). The CDR3 spans 18 residues. V lost 0 bases and J lost 4, with 18 bases in between. General study results and limits: According to a later analysis, most TCR beta chains associated with CMV appeared HLA-restricted. Later analysis showed TCR association rates varying by HLA locus, highest for DRB1 and lowest for HLA-C.

Points on this clone: Its specificity is unknown.

The material sequenced was PBMCs. The sequence was collected from a woman in her 50s in good health and CMV-seronegative. The chain couples TRBV7-9 to TRBJ2-2; possible D gene TRBD2, 5 bases. The CDR3 DNA reads as TGTGCCAGCAGCTTAGCGTGGGTTCTAGCCCTTGGCACCGGGGAGCTGTTTTTT. Protein sequence: CASSLAWVLALGTGELFF. The full variable domain, its missing parts supplied by reference TRBV7-9 and TRBJ2-2, is DTGVSQNPRHKITKRGQNVTFRCDPISEHNRLYWYRQTLGQGPEFLTYFQNEAQLEKSRLLSDRFSAERPKGSFSTLEIQRTEQGDSAMYLCASSLAWVLALGTGELFFGEGSRLTVL.